The 32 T cell receptor beta chains reported below all come from one sample, sequenced in a study of T cell repertoires in cytomegalovirus infection. These TCRs' antigens remain unknown. TCRdb fed the reads into MiXCR, producing one record per CDR3 protein. Here the sample spans about 900,000 distinct CDR3 sequences, about a third being singletons. The sample here was cultured CD8+ T cells from PBMCs, taken from culture after CMV antigen stimulation. The origin of the receptors is a human donor in good health (CMV status not recorded). Some clones in this sample may be carry-over from other donors' samples.

The rearrangement links TRBV15 to TRBJ1-5; D ambiguous. The germline V and J ends were trimmed by 5 bases and 3 bases, with 14 bases remaining between them. Germline values: CDR1 LNHNV, CDR2 YYDKDF (reference sequence). CDR3 length equals 15 residues. The CDR3 reads CATSVAGGLNQPQHF. The DNA of the CDR3 is TGTGCCACCAGCGTAGCTGGTGGACTCAATCAGCCCCAGCATTTT.

The chain uses TRBV7-6 and TRBJ1-1; no definite D call. The CDR3 loop spans 13 amino acids. Trimming stripped 5 bases from V and 4 bases from J, with 11 bases between. The germline CDR1 and CDR2 sequences are SGHVS and FNYEAQ. CDR3 amino acids: CASSPSGSTEAFF. The CDR3 nucleotides are TGTGCCAGCAGCCCCTCCGGGTCCACTGAAGCTTTCTTT.

The chain links TRBV7-3 to TRBJ2-5; maybe TRBD1 (6 bases). The germline gives CDR1 SGHTA, CDR2 FQGTGA. The CDR3 is 14 amino acids. Trimming shortened V by 4 bases and J by 4 bases, and 13 bases separated the two germline ends. In DNA, the CDR3 is TGTGCCAGCAGCTCCGGACAGACGGGAGAGACCCAGTACTTC. Encoded protein: CASSSGQTGETQYF.

The rearrangement links TRBV7-3 to TRBJ2-2; possible D gene TRBD2, 7 bases. Between the trimmed V and J ends, which lost 5 bases and 5 bases, there was a span of 18 bases. Germline CDR1 is SGHTA and CDR2 is FQGTGA. The CDR3 is 16 amino acids. Here the CDR3 reads CASSRPARGGTGELFF. The CDR3, as DNA: TGTGCCAGCAGCCGCCCGGCTAGGGGGGGAACCGGGGAGCTGTTTTTT.

This chain links TRBV19 with TRBJ2-1; D is unresolved. V lost 1 base, J lost 3 bases, and 13 bases lay in between. The CDR3 covers 16 residues. Germline-derived CDR1 and CDR2 are LNHDA and SQIVND (reference sequence). The CDR3 protein is CASSIVSINLYNEQFF. The CDR3 bases are TGTGCCAGTAGTATAGTTTCGATCAACCTCTACAATGAGCAGTTCTTC. The whole variable domain, remainder taken from reference TRBV19 and TRBJ2-1, is DGGITQSPKYLFRKEGQNVTLSCEQNLNHDAMYWYRQDPGQGLRLIYYSQIVNDFQKGDIAEGYSVSREKKESFPLTVTSAQKNPTAFYLCASSIVSINLYNEQFFGPGTRLTVL.

This clonotype was seen ten or more times. The V call is TRBV7-9, the J call TRBJ1-1; a possible D gene is TRBD1 (6 bases). CDR3 length: 14 amino acids. Deletions cut 4 bases from V and 4 bases from J, with 13 bases between. Germline CDR1 reads SEHNR; CDR2 reads FQNEAQ (reference sequence). The CDR3 DNA reads as TGTGCCAGCAGCTCAAAGGGGGTTGGCACTGAAGCTTTCTTT. This encodes CASSSKGVGTEAFF.

This clonotype was observed a handful of times. The chain is built from TRBV24-1 and TRBJ2-3, with D unclear. CDR3 length equals 11 residues. The germline V and J ends were trimmed by 8 bases and 6 bases, with 8 bases remaining between them. Germline V gene sequence: CDR1 KGHDR, CDR2 SFDVKD. This CDR3 is CATKVGDTQYF. The CDR3 DNA is TGTGCCACCAAAGTAGGGGATACGCAGTATTTT.

About this clonotype itself: This sequence may be a read error, since a much larger clone differs from it by one base. The chain uses TRBV28 and TRBJ1-1; TRBD1 matches at 7 bases. The V and J ends lost 6 bases and 0 bases, in that order; junction bases with no gene match: 7. Germline CDR1 and CDR2: MDHEN and SYDVKM. The CDR3 has 15 amino acids. The CDR3 sequence: CASRFPTGMNTEAFF. CDR3 in DNA: TGTGCCAGCAGGTTTCCGACAGGGATGAACACTGAAGCTTTCTTT. Based on the CDR3 plus reference TRBV28 and TRBJ1-1, the full variable domain is DVKVTQSSRYLVKRTGEKVFLECVQDMDHENMFWYRQDPGLGLRLIYFSYDVKMKEKGDIPEGYSVSREKKERFSLILESASTNQTSMYLCASRFPTGMNTEAFFGQGTRLTVV.

The chain couples TRBV6-5 to TRBJ2-1, with D unresolved. The germline gives CDR1 MNHEY, CDR2 SVGAGI. The CDR3 length is 13 residues. V was shortened by 2 bases and J by 5 bases, with 7 bases between the two germline ends. The CDR3 spells CASSYNSNNEQFF. The CDR3 DNA is TGTGCCAGCAGTTACAACAGTAACAATGAGCAGTTCTTC.

The table lists this clonotype with many counts. The chain recombines TRBV7-9 with TRBJ1-6, with D possibly TRBD1 on 5 matching bases. This CDR3 has 14 residues. The germline V and J ends were trimmed by 5 bases and 7 bases, with 12 bases remaining between them. Per the germline V gene, CDR1 is SEHNR and CDR2 is FQNEAQ (reference sequence). The CDR3 region has the DNA TGTGCCAGCAGCGCAAGGGACTCCAATTCACCCCTCCACTTT. As protein: CASSARDSNSPLHF. Based on the CDR3 plus reference TRBV7-9 and TRBJ1-6, the full variable domain is DTGVSQNPRHKITKRGQNVTFRCDPISEHNRLYWYRQTLGQGPEFLTYFQNEAQLEKSRLLSDRFSAERPKGSFSTLEIQRTEQGDSAMYLCASSARDSNSPLHFGNGTRLTVT.

This clonotype was found once. This chain joins TRBV5-6 and TRBJ2-1; the D is unclear. Germline-derived CDR1 and CDR2 are SGHDT and YYEEEE. This CDR3 is 11 amino acids long. Trimming took 2 bases from V and 10 from J, leaving 7 bases between them. CDR3 protein: CASSFGREQFF. CDR3 nucleotide sequence: TGTGCCAGCAGCTTCGGCAGGGAGCAGTTCTTC.

This clonotype was seen more than once but under ten times. J is TRBJ1-2 and V is TRBV5-5; D unresolved. The V end lost 2 bases, the J end lost 5 bases, and 16 bases lay between the germline ends. The CDR3 is 15 residues long. CDR1 SGHKS and CDR2 YYEKEE come from the germline V gene (reference sequence). Written as DNA, the CDR3 is TGTGCCAGCAGCTTCGAACGGCCGGTGAGATATGGCTACACCTTC. This codes for CASSFERPVRYGYTF. The full variable domain, rest sourced from reference TRBV5-5 and TRBJ1-2, is DAGVTQSPTHLIKTRGQQVTLRCSPISGHKSVSWYQQVLGQGPQFIFQYYEKEERGRGNFPDRFSARQFPNYSSELNVNALLLGDSALYLCASSFERPVRYGYTFGSGTRLTVV.

A remark on this clonotype: This sequence may be a read error, since a much larger clone differs from it by one base. This chain uses TRBV7-2 with TRBJ2-2; 8 nucleotides match TRBD1. The junction had 10 bases not matched to a gene; V was cut back by 1 base and J by 3 bases. The CDR3 extends over 18 amino acids. Germline-derived CDR1 and CDR2 are SGHTA and FQGNSA. CDR3 DNA sequence: TGTGCCAGCAGCTTAGTTTACCCAGGGGGCACAGACACCGGGGAGCTGTTTTTT. It codes for CASSLVYPGGTDTGELFF.

The V gene is TRBV15, the J gene TRBJ2-1, with 9 bases that match TRBD2. J lost 5 bases, V lost 5 bases, and 10 bases had no gene match. The CDR3 extends over 16 amino acids. The germline V gene has CDR1 LNHNV and CDR2 YYDKDF (reference sequence). CDR3 nucleotide sequence: TGTGCCACCAGCTCTAGGGAAGCGGGGGGCCACAATGAGCAGTTCTTC. Protein product: CATSSREAGGHNEQFF.

The chain combines TRBV23-1 with TRBJ2-5; the match to TRBD2 covers 9 bases. TRBV23-1 is treated as an ORF (open reading frame) with a function not yet certain. Trimming took 7 bases from V and 4 from J; bases not matched to a gene: 16. This CDR3 is built from 17 residues. The CDR3 sequence is CASTSKECGGVIETQYF. CDR3 nucleotide sequence: TGCGCCAGCACGTCTAAAGAATGCGGGGGGGTGATAGAGACCCAGTACTTC.

There are many counts of this clonotype. The chain combines TRBV7-9 with TRBJ1-2, with 7 bases matching TRBD1. This CDR3 is 12 amino acids long. After removal of 10 bases from V and 8 bases from J, the junction contained 10 bases not matched to a gene. Germline CDR1 is SEHNR and CDR2 is FQNEAQ (reference sequence). CDR3 protein: CAIFRTGEGYTF. Here the CDR3 DNA reads TGTGCCATCTTTCGGACAGGAGAAGGCTACACCTTC.

V usage is TRBV6-1 and J usage is TRBJ1-4, with D tentatively TRBD1 (5 bases). Trimming cost V 4 bases and J 2 bases, with 11 bases left between them. CDR3 length: 15 residues. CDR1 MNHNS and CDR2 SASEGT come from the germline V gene. CDR3 sequence reads: CASSGTRATNEKLFF. CDR3 in DNA: TGTGCCAGCAGTGGGACCAGGGCCACTAATGAAAAACTGTTTTTT.

The chain recombines TRBV5-6 with TRBJ1-1; 8 positions agree with TRBD1. Germline V gene lookup returns CDR1 SGHDT and CDR2 YYEEEE. The CDR3 has 15 amino acids. Unmatched junction bases numbered 8, after V lost 0 bases and J lost 7 bases. The CDR3 bases are TGTGCCAGCAGCTTGGTACGCAGGGGGCAGTATGAAGCTTTCTTT. It codes for CASSLVRRGQYEAFF.

The rearrangement joins TRBV19 to TRBJ1-5; D may be TRBD1 (6 bases). V was shortened by 7 bases and J by 2 bases, with 12 bases between the two germline ends. The CDR3 length is 14 residues. The V gene's germline CDR1 is LNHDA and CDR2 SQIVND (reference sequence). CDR3 loop: CASIAGAGNQPQHF. In nucleotides, the CDR3 is TGTGCCAGTATAGCGGGGGCGGGCAATCAGCCCCAGCATTTT.

The chain employs TRBV6-6 and TRBJ1-5; D is perhaps TRBD1 (5 bases). CDR1 and CDR2 (germline): MNHNY, SVGAGI (reference sequence). This CDR3 has 14 amino acids. Trimming removed 2 bases at V and 5 bases at J, with 10 bases between. CDR3 DNA sequence: TGTGCCAGCAGTTACGCAGGGTTCTATCAGCCCCAGCATTTT. Translation gives CASSYAGFYQPQHF.

The gene calls are TRBV12-3 or TRBV12-4 and TRBJ2-7; 9 nucleotides agree with TRBD2. The CDR3 extends over 15 amino acids. The trim removed 5 bases at V and 2 bases at J, leaving 7 bases unmatched. The CDR3 coding sequence is TGTGCCAGCAGTCGCGCGGGGGGGCGGACCTACGAGCAGTACTTC. Residues: CASSRAGGRTYEQYF.

This chain links TRBV6-2 or TRBV6-3 with TRBJ2-1; tentatively, D is TRBD1 or TRBD2 (5 bases each). This CDR3 region has 12 residues. Germline CDR1 and CDR2: MNHEY and SVGEGT. Trimming pared 7 bases from V and 5 bases from J, leaving 9 bases between. The CDR3 loop is CASNGANNEQFF. CDR3 nucleotides: TGTGCCAGCAACGGGGCGAACAATGAGCAGTTCTTC.

This clonotype was observed at least ten times. The chain employs TRBV11-1 and TRBJ2-2; 9 bases are shared with TRBD2. V was pared by 4 bases and J by 10 bases, with 7 bases of the junction left unmatched. The germline gives CDR1 SGHAT, CDR2 FQDESV (reference sequence). The CDR3 has 14 amino acids. This chain's CDR3 is CASSSTSGPKELFF. CDR3 DNA sequence: TGTGCCAGCAGCTCTACTAGCGGGCCCAAGGAGCTGTTTTTT.

This clonotype was found a few times. The genes are TRBV20-1 and TRBJ2-7; 10 bases agree with TRBD1. The V segment lost 3 bases and the J segment 5 bases; nucleotides outside the gene matches: 7. The CDR3 spans 14 residues. Germline CDR1 and CDR2: DFQATT and SNEGSKA (reference sequence). CDR3 amino acids: CSASPGQGIHEQYV. CDR3 DNA sequence: TGCAGTGCTAGTCCGGGACAGGGGATCCACGAGCAGTACGTC.

This clonotype appeared a few times. The gene calls are TRBV4-1 and TRBJ2-5; the D gene is possibly TRBD2 (5 bases). This CDR3 contains 15 residues. Looked up from germline, CDR1 is MGHRA and CDR2 is YSYEKL. Trimming stripped 0 bases from V and 5 bases from J, with 13 bases between. DNA for the CDR3: TGCGCCAGCAGCCAAGAGGTTGGAGGTCGGGAGACCCAGTACTTC. It yields the protein CASSQEVGGRETQYF.

In its sample, this clonotype was seen a few times. V gene TRBV10-3 combines with J gene TRBJ2-1, with TRBD2 matching 10 bases. The V and J ends lost 7 bases and 4 bases, in that order; junction bases with no gene match: 7. There are 15 residues in the CDR3. The V gene's germline CDR1 is ENHRY and CDR2 SYGVKD. The CDR3 DNA reads TGTGCCATCACCCATGCAGCGGGGGGGTACAATGAGCAGTTCTTC. The encoded protein is CAITHAAGGYNEQFF.

This chain connects TRBV27 to TRBJ2-3; D is undetermined. The V end was cut by 2 bases, the J end by 5 bases, with 14 bases between. This CDR3 contains 15 residues. The germline V gene encodes CDR1 MNHEY and CDR2 SMNVEV (reference sequence). CDR3 amino acids: CASSLVRRSGDTQYF. CDR3 bases: TGTGCCAGCAGTTTAGTCCGCCGTTCCGGAGATACGCAGTATTTT.

This clonotype appeared many times. CDR3 coding DNA: TGTGCCAGCAGCCTTCGACAGGTTTTAAATGAGCAGTTCTTC. This sequence encodes CASSLRQVLNEQFF. V usage is TRBV7-9 and J usage is TRBJ2-1, with a possible D match to TRBD1 (6 bases). In germline, CDR1 is SEHNR, CDR2 FQNEAQ (reference sequence). The CDR3 has 14 residues. V was clipped by 5 bases and J by 7 bases, with 15 bases between them.

The table lists this clonotype with a few counts. The V and J genes are TRBV6-5 and TRBJ1-4; tentatively, D is TRBD1 (5 bases). With 7 bases removed from V and 0 bases from J, the gap between germline ends came to 12 bases. Germline V gives CDR1 MNHEY, CDR2 SVGAGI. This CDR3 region has 15 residues. CDR3 amino acids: CASTSLGPTNEKLFF. Here the CDR3 DNA reads TGTGCCAGCACCTCACTGGGACCAACTAATGAAAAACTGTTTTTT.

The rearrangement links TRBV7-6 to TRBJ2-5; 14 bases are shared with TRBD2. Looked up from germline, CDR1 is SGHVS and CDR2 is FNYEAQ. Trimming at V came to 5 bases and at J to 3 bases, leaving 5 bases not matched to a gene. This CDR3 is 16 amino acids long. The CDR3 spells CASSPPTSGGEETQYF. CDR3 nucleotide sequence: TGTGCCAGCAGCCCGCCGACTAGCGGGGGGGAAGAGACCCAGTACTTC. The whole variable domain, filled in from reference TRBV7-6 and TRBJ2-5, reads GAGVSQSPRYKVTKRGQDVALRCDPISGHVSLYWYRQALGQGPEFLTYFNYEAQQDKSGLPNDRFSAERPEGSISTLTIQRTEQRDSAMYRCASSPPTSGGEETQYFGPGTRLLVL.

Of note for this clonotype: A read error may account for a junction end that differs from germline. This rearrangement joins TRBV6-6 to TRBJ1-1; maybe TRBD1 (6 bases). The CDR3 spans 14 residues. Germline values: CDR1 MNHNY, CDR2 SVGAGI (reference sequence). The DNA of the CDR3 is TGTGTCAGCACCCCCAGGGGCGCGTACACTGAAGCTTTCTTT. This codes for CVSTPRGAYTEAFF.

V is TRBV7-9 and J is TRBJ2-5; no firm D call. This CDR3 comprises 14 residues. Trimming pared 1 base from V and 4 bases from J, leaving 10 bases between. The germline gives CDR1 SEHNR, CDR2 FQNEAQ (reference sequence). In DNA, the CDR3 is TGTGCCAGCAGCTTAGAAGGCTGGGGAGAGACCCAGTACTTC. Protein product: CASSLEGWGETQYF.